These 4 T cell receptor beta chains came from one sample sequenced in a study of T cell repertoires in cytomegalovirus infection. TCRdb redid the calling of the reads with MiXCR, one entry per CDR3 protein. The sample includes nearly 450,000 distinct CDR3 sequences, approximately 32% of them seen just once. The material sequenced was PBMCs. The receptors derive from a human donor in good health (CMV status not recorded). Some clones in this sample may be carry-over from other donors' samples.

This clonotype has a handful of counts. The rearrangement links TRBV19 to TRBJ2-2, with 10 bases that match TRBD1. Germline V gene sequence: CDR1 LNHDA, CDR2 SQIVND (reference sequence). Trimming took 7 bases from V and 4 from J; bases not matched to a gene: 12. The CDR3 is made up of 17 amino acids. The CDR3 DNA follows: TGTGCCAGTACTAGGGACAGGGGAGTAAGGAGCACCGGGGAGCTGTTTTTT. Translating gives CASTRDRGVRSTGELFF.

The chain is built from TRBV11-2 and TRBJ2-3, with D possibly matching TRBD2 (6 bases). The germline CDR1 and CDR2 sequences are SGHAT and FQNNGV. With 5 bases removed from V and 2 bases from J, the gap between germline ends came to 20 bases. The CDR3 totals 17 residues. CDR3 protein: CASSPWRDAIPTDTQYF. CDR3 bases: TGTGCCAGCAGCCCTTGGCGGGACGCCATTCCCACAGATACGCAGTATTTT.

The genes are TRBV6-2 or TRBV6-3 and TRBJ2-7; TRBD1 might be the D (5 bases). The germline CDR1 and CDR2 sequences are MNHEY and SVGEGT. The V gene lost 2 bases and the J gene lost 7 bases, with 9 bases spanning the gap. The CDR3 has 12 residues. The CDR3 sequence: CASSYPRAEQYF. The CDR3, as DNA: TGTGCCAGCAGTTACCCCAGGGCAGAGCAGTACTTC.

There are many counts of this clonotype. The V and J genes are TRBV7-8 and TRBJ2-5, with TRBD2 identical over 10 bases. V was pared by 3 bases and J by 5 bases, with 6 bases of the junction left unmatched. This CDR3 contains 15 residues. Per the germline V gene, CDR1 is SGHVS and CDR2 is FQNEAQ. The CDR3 DNA reads TGTGCCAGCAGCTTGGAACTAGCGGGGCCGGAGACCCAGTACTTC. As protein: CASSLELAGPETQYF.